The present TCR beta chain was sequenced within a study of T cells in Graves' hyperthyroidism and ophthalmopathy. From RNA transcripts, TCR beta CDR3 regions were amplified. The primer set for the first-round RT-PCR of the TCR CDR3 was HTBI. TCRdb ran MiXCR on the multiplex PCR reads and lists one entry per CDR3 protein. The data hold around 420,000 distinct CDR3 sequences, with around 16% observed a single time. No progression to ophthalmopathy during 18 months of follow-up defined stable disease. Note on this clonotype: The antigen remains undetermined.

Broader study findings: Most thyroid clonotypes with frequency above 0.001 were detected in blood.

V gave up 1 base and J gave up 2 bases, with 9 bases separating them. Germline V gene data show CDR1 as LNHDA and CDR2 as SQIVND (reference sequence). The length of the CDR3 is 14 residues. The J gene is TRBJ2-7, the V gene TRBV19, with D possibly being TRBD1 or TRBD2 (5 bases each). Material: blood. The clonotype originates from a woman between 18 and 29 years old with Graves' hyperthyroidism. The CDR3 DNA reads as TGTGCCAGTAGTATAGGGGACGGTGCCTACGAGCAGTACTTC. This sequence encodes CASSIGDGAYEQYF.